Listed here is a single TCR beta chain. The sample comes from a study of OX40 agonist ivuxolimab in advanced cancers. The CDR3 extends over 14 amino acids. Germline V gene data show CDR1 as SGHRS and CDR2 as YFSETQ. With 4 bases removed from V and 9 bases from J, the gap between germline ends came to 16 bases. The protocol was immunoSEQ multiplex PCR, while the TCRdb copy is restricted to in-frame clones and leaves out a portion. There are some 42,000 clones in the sample; roughly four fifths occur only once, and 2.6% lies in the top ten. The chain has TRBV5-1 and TRBJ2-2, with D unresolved. The input for sequencing was CD4+ or CD8+ T cells sorted from blood, taken in a trial of the OX40 agonist ivuxolimab. This TCR was sampled from an adult with an advanced solid tumor such as melanoma, head and neck, liver or kidney cancer. This chain's CDR3 is CASSTEPSSWELFF. CDR3 nucleotide sequence: TGCGCCAGCAGCACGGAACCGAGTAGCTGGGAGCTGTTTTTT.